This TCR beta chain was identified in a study of blood T cell repertoires in COVID-19. The CDR3 totals 16 residues. Germline V gene sequence: CDR1 SGHRS, CDR2 YFSETQ. V lost 0 bases to trimming and J lost 2 bases; unmatched junction nucleotides: 5. Per the original methods: The authors estimated nucleated cell counts from reference gene primer amplification. Clones were sequenced by immunoSEQ multiplex PCR, and TCRdb holds only the in-frame ones, with some missing. Clone size and V and J calls were adopted from that table, with D and trimming inferred from the DNA. The repertoire holds 300,000 to 400,000 clones, with about 88% as singletons.

The chain uses TRBV5-1 and TRBJ2-5, with 9 bases matching TRBD2. The sequencing input was peripheral blood. This TCR was sampled from a woman aged 55-75 years with COVID-19, enrolled during active disease. DNA of the CDR3: TGCGCCAGCAGCTTGGGGGTAGCGGGGGCACAAGAGACCCAGTACTTC. It translates to CASSLGVAGAQETQYF.